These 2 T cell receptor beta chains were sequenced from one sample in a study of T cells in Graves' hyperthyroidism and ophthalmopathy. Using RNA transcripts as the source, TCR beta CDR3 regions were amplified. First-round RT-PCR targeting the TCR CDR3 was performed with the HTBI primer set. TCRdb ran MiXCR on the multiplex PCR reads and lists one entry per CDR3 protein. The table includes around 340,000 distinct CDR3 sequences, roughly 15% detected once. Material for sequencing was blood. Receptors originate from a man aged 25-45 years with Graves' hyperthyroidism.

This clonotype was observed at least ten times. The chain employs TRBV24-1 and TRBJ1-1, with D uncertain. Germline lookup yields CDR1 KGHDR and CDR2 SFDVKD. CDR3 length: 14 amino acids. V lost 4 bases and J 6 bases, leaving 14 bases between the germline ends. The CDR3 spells CATSDHPPGAEAFF. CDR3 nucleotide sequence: TGTGCCACCAGTGACCACCCCCCCGGGGCTGAAGCTTTCTTT.

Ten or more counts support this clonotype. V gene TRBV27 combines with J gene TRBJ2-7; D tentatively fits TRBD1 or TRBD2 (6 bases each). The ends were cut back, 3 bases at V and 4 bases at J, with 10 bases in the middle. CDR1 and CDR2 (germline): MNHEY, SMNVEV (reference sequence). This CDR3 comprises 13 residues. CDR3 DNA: TGTGCCAGCAGTTTCCGGGGGCTATACGAGCAGTACTTC. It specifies CASSFRGLYEQYF.